This T cell receptor beta chain was retrieved from a study of blood T cell repertoires in COVID-19. Germline CDR1 is SQVTM and CDR2 is ANQGSEA. V lost 6 bases, J lost 4 bases, and 19 bases lay in between. The CDR3 length is 15 residues. This clone was picked up one time. TCRdb keeps only in-frame clones here, not all; method: immunoSEQ multiplex PCR. The table shows 350,000 to 450,000 clones, with 70% to 90% occurring only once. The sequenced sample consisted of peripheral blood. The rearrangement joins TRBV29-1 to TRBJ1-3; TRBD1 is a possible D gene (6 bases). The receptor was isolated from a woman aged 40 to 55 with COVID-19, enrolled during active disease. The CDR3 spells CSVWDISTLGNTIYF. CDR3 coding DNA: TGCAGCGTCTGGGACATCTCTACTCTCGGAAACACCATATATTTT.